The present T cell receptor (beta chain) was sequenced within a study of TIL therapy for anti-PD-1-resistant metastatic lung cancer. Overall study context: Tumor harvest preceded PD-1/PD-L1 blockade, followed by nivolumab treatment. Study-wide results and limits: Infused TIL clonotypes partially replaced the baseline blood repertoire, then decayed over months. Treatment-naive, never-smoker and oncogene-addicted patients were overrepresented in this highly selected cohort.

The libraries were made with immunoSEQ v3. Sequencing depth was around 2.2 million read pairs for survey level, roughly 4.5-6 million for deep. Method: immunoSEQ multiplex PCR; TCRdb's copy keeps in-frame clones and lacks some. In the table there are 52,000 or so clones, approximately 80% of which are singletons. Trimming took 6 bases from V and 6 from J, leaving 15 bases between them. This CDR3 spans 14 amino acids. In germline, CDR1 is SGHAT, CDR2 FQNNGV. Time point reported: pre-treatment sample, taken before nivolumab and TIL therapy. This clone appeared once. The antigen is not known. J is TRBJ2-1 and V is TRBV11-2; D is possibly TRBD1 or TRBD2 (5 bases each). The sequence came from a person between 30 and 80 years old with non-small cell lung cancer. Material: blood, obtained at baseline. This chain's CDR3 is CASREAGNPNEQFF. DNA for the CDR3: TGTGCCAGCAGGGAGGCAGGGAACCCCAATGAGCAGTTCTTC.